This T cell receptor beta chain was sequenced during a study of radiotherapy plus CTLA-4 blockade in lung cancer. Method: immunoSEQ multiplex PCR; TCRdb's copy keeps in-frame clones and lacks some. This sample yields approximately 40,000 clones, of which over 70% are seen a single time; about 8.9% belongs to the top ten. Germline-derived CDR1 and CDR2 are SGHRS and YFSETQ. This CDR3 spans 14 amino acids. Trimming cost V 4 bases and J 5 bases, with 12 bases left between them. The specimen was peripheral blood, collected from a patient treated with radiotherapy plus ipilimumab. The rearrangement joins TRBV5-1 to TRBJ1-4; D unclear. The source of this sequence is a human donor with non-small cell lung cancer who had stable disease on radiotherapy plus ipilimumab. The CDR3 protein is CASSPEPPNEKLFF. The DNA for the CDR3 is TGCGCCAGCAGCCCAGAACCTCCAAATGAAAAACTGTTTTTT.